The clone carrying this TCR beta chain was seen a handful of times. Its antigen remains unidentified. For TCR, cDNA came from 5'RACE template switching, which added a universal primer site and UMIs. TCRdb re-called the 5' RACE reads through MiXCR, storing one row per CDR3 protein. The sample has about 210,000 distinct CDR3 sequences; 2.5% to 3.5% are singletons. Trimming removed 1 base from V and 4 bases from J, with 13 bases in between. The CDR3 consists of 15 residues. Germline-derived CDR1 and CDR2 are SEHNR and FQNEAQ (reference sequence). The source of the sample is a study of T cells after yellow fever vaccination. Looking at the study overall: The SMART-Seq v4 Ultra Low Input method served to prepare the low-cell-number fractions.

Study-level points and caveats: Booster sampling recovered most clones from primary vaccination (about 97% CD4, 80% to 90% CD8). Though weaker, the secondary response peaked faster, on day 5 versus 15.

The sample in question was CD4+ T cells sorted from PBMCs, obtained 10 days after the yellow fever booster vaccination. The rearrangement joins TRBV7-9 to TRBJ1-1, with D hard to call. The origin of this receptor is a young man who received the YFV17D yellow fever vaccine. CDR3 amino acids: CASSLGTAGSTEAFF. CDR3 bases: TGTGCCAGCAGCTTAGGGACGGCTGGAAGCACTGAAGCTTTCTTT.